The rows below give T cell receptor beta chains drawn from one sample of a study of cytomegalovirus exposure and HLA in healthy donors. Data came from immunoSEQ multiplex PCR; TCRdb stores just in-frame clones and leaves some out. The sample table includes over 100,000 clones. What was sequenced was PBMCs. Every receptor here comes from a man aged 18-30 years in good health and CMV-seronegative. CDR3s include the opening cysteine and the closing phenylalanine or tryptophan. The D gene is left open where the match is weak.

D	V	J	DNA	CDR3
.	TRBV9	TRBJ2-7	TGTGCCAGCAGCGTAGCTCTGGGGGCTGGGGAGCAGTACTTC	CASSVALGAGEQYF
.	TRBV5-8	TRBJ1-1	TGTGCCAGCAGTTCGGACAGCGTCACTGAAGCTTTCTTT	CASSSDSVTEAFF
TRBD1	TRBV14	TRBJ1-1	TGTGCCAGCAGCCAATATCCCGGGACAGGGGGCTTGGAAGCTTTCTTT	CASSQYPGTGGLEAFF
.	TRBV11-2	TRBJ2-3	TGTGCCAGCAGCCCGACTAACACAGATACGCAGTATTTT	CASSPTNTDTQYF
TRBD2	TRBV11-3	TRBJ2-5	TGTGCCAGCAGTTGGGGAGGGACTAGCGGGGAAGAGACCCAGTACTTC	CASSWGGTSGEETQYF
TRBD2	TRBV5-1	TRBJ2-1	TGCGCCAGCAGCCCCGGGACTATGATCGACAATGAGCAGTTCTTC	CASSPGTMIDNEQFF
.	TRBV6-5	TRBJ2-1	TGTGCCAGCAGTTACTACCTACAGAACAATGAGCAGCTCTTC	CASSYYLQNNEQLF
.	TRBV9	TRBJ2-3	TGTGCCAGCAGCGTCCGGCGGTACACAGATACGCAGTATTTT	CASSVRRYTDTQYF
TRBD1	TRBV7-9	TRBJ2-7	TGTGCTTATCAGGGGACAGGGTCCTCCCCCTCCTACGAGCAGTACTTC	CAYQGTGSSPSYEQYF
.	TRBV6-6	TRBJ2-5	TGTGCCAGCAGCTTTGACAGGGACTTCGAGACCCAGTACTTC	CASSFDRDFETQYF
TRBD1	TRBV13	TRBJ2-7	TGTGCCAGCAGCTTAATAGGGGGCCGAAAACGCCCCTCCTACGAGCAGTACTTC	CASSLIGGRKRPSYEQYF
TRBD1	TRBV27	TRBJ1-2	TGTGCCAGCAGTTTTTCCGGGACAGGAAATGGCTACACCTTC	CASSFSGTGNGYTF
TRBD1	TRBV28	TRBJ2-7	TGTGCCAGCAGGCAGGGGGTGTCCTACGAGCAGTACTTC	CASRQGVSYEQYF
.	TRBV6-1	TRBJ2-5	TGTGCCAGCAGTGATCCCAGGTGGAAAGAGACCCAGTACTTC	CASSDPRWKETQYF
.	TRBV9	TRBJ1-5	TGTGCCAGCAGCGTTTCGCCAGATCAGCCCCAGCATTTT	CASSVSPDQPQHF
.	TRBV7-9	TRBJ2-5	TGTGCCAGCACTCGGGACTCACAAGAGACCCAGTACTTC	CASTRDSQETQYF
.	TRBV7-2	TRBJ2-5	TGTGCCAGCAGCCCAGGGTCCCCCAGGGTCCAAGAGACCCAGTACTTC	CASSPGSPRVQETQYF
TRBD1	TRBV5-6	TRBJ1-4	TGTGCCAGCAGCCCGTGGGACAGGCTAAATGAAAAACTGTTTTTT	CASSPWDRLNEKLFF
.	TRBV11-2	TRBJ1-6	TGTGCCAGCAGCTCCCCGGGAGAGGTGACCTCACCCCTCCACTTT	CASSSPGEVTSPLHF
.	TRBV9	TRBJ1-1	TGTGCCAGCTCACGGGGAGGGATTAACACTGAAGCTTTCTTT	CASSRGGINTEAFF
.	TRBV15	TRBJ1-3	TGTGCCACCAGCAGAGAGGGGGCGGTCGGAAACACCATATATTTT	CATSREGAVGNTIYF
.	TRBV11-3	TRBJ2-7	TGTGCCAGCAGCCCAGGGGGGACAGCGCTTTCCTACGAGCAGTACTTC	CASSPGGTALSYEQYF
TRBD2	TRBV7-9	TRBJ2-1	TGTGCCAGCAGCTTTGGCGGGAGGGCCTACAATGAGCAGTTCTTC	CASSFGGRAYNEQFF
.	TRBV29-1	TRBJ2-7	TGCAGCGTTGAAGGGAGGCAGTCCCCCTACGAGCAGTACTTC	CSVEGRQSPYEQYF
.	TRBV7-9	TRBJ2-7	TGTGCCAGCAGTCAACAAGCGGCAGGGGTATCCTACGAGCAGTACTTC	CASSQQAAGVSYEQYF
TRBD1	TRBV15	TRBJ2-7	TGTGCCACCAGCAGGACCGGGACAGGGGTCTACGAGCAGTACTTC	CATSRTGTGVYEQYF
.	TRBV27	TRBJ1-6	TGTGCCAGCAGTTTAATCTCCCGGAGCTCCTATAATTCACCCCTCCACTTT	CASSLISRSSYNSPLHF
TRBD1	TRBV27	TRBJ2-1	TGTGCCAGCAGTTCGTGGACAGGGCGTAGTGATGAGCAGTTCTTC	CASSSWTGRSDEQFF